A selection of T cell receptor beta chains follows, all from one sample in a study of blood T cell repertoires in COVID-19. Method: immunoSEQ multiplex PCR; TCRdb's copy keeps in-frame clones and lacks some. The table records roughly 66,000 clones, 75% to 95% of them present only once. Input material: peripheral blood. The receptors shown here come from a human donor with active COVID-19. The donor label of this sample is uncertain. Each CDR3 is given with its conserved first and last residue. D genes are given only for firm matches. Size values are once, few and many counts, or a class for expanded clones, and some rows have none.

CASSAWGERSYEQYF,TGTGCCAGCAGCGCGTGGGGGGAACGCTCCTACGAGCAGTACTTC,TRBV11-2,-,-,TRBJ2-7
CSASSIRGASQAGDEQFF,TGCAGTGCTAGTAGCATCCGGGGGGCTAGCCAGGCCGGGGATGAGCAGTTCTTC,TRBV20-1,-,-,TRBJ2-1
CASSTTGGNQPQHF,TGTGCCAGCAGCACTACAGGGGGCAATCAGCCCCAGCATTTT,TRBV3-1/TRBV3-2,TRBD1,-,TRBJ1-5
CASSQGPGGEKLFF,TGTGCCAGCAGCCAAGGCCCCGGAGGGGAAAAACTGTTTTTT,TRBV7-9,-,-,TRBJ1-4
CASSLAGAYNEQFF,TGTGCCAGCAGCTTAGCGGGAGCCTACAATGAGCAGTTCTTC,TRBV7-7,-,-,TRBJ2-1
CASSQEQAPAVGLYF,TGCGCCAGCAGCCAAGAGCAGGCTCCAGCCGTGGGGCTGTACTTC,TRBV4-1,-,-,TRBJ2-7
CASSLAGGLNNEQFF,TGTGCCAGCAGTTTAGCGGGAGGCCTTAACAATGAGCAGTTCTTC,TRBV11-3,TRBD2,-,TRBJ2-1
CASSFRQKLSSYNSPLHF,TGTGCCAGCAGTTTTCGACAGAAGCTTAGCTCCTATAATTCACCCCTCCACTTT,TRBV28,-,-,TRBJ1-6
CASSSTGVEYF,TGTGCCAGCAGCTCGACAGGAGTTGAGTACTTC,TRBV5-6,-,-,TRBJ2-7
CAISSDSPSYEQYF,TGTGCCATCAGTTCCGACAGCCCCTCCTACGAGCAGTACTTC,TRBV10-3,-,-,TRBJ2-7
CASSLLFNSPLHF,TGTGCCAGCAGCTTATTATTTAATTCACCCCTCCACTTT,TRBV7-9,-,few,TRBJ1-6